These T cell receptor beta chains were read from a single sample in a study of blood T cell repertoires in COVID-19. Using immunoSEQ multiplex PCR, the repertoire was profiled, and TCRdb retains in-frame clones only, with some absent. This sample yields about 300,000 clones, of which roughly 88% are seen a single time; 6.9% belongs to the top ten. Source material: peripheral blood. All receptors come from a woman aged 25 to 39 who had recovered from COVID-19. Each CDR3 is given with its conserved first and last residue. The D gene is left open where the match is weak.

CASSPGGGTYGYTF,TGTGCCAGCAGCCCCGGGGGAGGGACCTATGGCTACACCTTC,.,TRBV5-6,TRBJ1-2
CASRTDRVGSNQPQHF,TGTGCCAGCAGGACCGACAGGGTAGGCTCCAATCAGCCCCAGCATTTT,TRBD1,TRBV3-1/TRBV3-2,TRBJ1-5
CASATGRQPQHF,TGTGCCAGCGCTACAGGCAGACAGCCCCAGCATTTT,.,TRBV19,TRBJ1-5
CASSRTGRDYGYTF,TGTGCCAGCAGTCGCACAGGGAGGGACTATGGCTACACCTTC,.,TRBV2,TRBJ1-2
CASSDLAVQYF,TGTGCCAGCAGTGATTTGGCTGTCCAGTACTTC,.,TRBV2,TRBJ2-7
CASSVQGYGYTF,TGTGCCAGTAGTGTACAGGGGTATGGCTACACCTTC,TRBD1,TRBV19,TRBJ1-2
CASSLGGSNEKLFF,TGTGCCAGCAGCTTGGGAGGGAGTAATGAAAAACTGTTTTTT,.,TRBV5-6,TRBJ1-4
CASSQDLIAGGRDTQYF,TGTGCCAGCAGCCAAGACTTAATAGCGGGGGGCCGCGATACGCAGTATTTT,TRBD2,TRBV3-1/TRBV3-2,TRBJ2-3
CASGGGLPDTQYF,TGTGCCAGCGGGGGGGGGCTGCCAGATACGCAGTATTTT,.,TRBV12-3/TRBV12-4,TRBJ2-3
CASSLVVGQGTDTQYF,TGTGCCAGCAGCTTGGTAGTCGGGCAGGGGACAGATACGCAGTATTTT,.,TRBV5-4,TRBJ2-3
CASSHAAGQGNPGELFF,TGTGCCAGCAGCCATGCCGCGGGACAGGGGAATCCCGGGGAGCTGTTTTTT,TRBD1,TRBV4-2,TRBJ2-2
CASRASGGASYEQYF,TGTGCCAGCAGGGCTAGCGGGGGGGCATCCTACGAGCAGTACTTC,TRBD2,TRBV13,TRBJ2-7
CASSYSGTGGNEQFF,TGTGCCAGCAGCTATTCCGGGACAGGGGGTAATGAGCAGTTCTTC,TRBD1,TRBV11-3,TRBJ2-1
CASSSSRSYNEQFF,TGCGCCAGCAGCTCCTCCCGCTCCTACAATGAGCAGTTCTTC,.,TRBV5-1,TRBJ2-1